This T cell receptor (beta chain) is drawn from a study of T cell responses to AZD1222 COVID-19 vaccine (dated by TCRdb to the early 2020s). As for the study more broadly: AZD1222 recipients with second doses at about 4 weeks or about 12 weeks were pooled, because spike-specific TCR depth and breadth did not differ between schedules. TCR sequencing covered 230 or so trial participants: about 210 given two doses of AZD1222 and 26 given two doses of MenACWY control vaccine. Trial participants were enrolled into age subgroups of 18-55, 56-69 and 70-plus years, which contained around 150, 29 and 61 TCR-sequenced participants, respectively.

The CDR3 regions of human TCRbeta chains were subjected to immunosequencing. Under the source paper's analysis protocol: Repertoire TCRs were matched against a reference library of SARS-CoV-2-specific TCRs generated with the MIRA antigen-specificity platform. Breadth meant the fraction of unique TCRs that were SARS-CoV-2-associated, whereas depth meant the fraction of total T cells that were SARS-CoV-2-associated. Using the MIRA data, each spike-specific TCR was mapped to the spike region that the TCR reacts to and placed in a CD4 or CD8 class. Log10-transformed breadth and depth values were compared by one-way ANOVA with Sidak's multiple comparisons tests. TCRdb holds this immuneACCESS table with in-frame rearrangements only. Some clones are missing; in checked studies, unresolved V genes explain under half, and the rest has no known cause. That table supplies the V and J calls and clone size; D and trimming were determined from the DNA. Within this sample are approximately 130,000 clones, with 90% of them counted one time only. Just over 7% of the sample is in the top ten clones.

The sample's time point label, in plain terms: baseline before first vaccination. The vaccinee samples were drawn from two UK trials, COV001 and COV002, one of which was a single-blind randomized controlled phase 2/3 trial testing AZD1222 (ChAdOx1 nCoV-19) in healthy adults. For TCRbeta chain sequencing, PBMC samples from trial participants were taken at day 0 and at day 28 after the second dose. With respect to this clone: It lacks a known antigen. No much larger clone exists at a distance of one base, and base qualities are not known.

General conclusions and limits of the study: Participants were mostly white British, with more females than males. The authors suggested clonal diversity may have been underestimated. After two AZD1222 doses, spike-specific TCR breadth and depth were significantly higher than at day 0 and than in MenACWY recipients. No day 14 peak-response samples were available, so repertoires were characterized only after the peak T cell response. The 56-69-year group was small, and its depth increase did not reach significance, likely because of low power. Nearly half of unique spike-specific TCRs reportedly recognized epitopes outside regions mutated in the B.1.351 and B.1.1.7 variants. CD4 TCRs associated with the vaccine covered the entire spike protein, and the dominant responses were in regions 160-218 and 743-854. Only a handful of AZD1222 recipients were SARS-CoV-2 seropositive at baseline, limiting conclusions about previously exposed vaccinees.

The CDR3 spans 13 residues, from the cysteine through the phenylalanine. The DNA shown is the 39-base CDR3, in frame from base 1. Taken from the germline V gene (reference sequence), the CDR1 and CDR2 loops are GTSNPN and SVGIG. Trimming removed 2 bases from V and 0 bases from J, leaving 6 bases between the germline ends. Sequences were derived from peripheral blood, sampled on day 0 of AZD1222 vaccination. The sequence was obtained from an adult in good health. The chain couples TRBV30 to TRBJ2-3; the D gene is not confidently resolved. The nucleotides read TGTGCCTGGAGTAATCCTAGCACAGATACGCAGTATTTT. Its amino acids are CAWSNPSTDTQYF.